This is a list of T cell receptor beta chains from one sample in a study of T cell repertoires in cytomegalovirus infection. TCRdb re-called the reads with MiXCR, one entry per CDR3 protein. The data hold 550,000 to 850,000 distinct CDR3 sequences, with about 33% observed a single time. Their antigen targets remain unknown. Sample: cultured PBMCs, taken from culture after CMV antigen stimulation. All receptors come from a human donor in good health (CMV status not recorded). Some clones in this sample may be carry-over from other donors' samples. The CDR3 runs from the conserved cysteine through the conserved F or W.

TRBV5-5 CASSLGDSGNTIYF
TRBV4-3 CASSPGLANYNEQFF
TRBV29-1 CSVVTAGGNEQFF
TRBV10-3 CAISQEDRGIGKLFF
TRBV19 CASSIGGLAGGPYYNEQFF
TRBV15 CATSRVRRKETQYF
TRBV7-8 CASSSFQGALNEQFF
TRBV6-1 CASSDPGTEAFF
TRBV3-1 CASSPEEETLRTQYF
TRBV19 CASSGGQGGSQETQYF
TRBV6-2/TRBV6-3 CASSYSGGTARENTIYF
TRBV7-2 CASSSPGHPVTEAFF
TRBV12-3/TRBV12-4 CASSPTIPGANVLTF
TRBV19 CASLPGGWGGELFF
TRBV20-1 CSARVGGDPDTQYF
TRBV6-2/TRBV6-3 CASAESSGTTALDEQFF
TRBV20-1 CSARMWDAKNIQYF
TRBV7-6 CASSRQGNDYEQYF
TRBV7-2 CASSLATSAGELFF
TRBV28 CASSTSLEGSLNPYEQYF
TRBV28 CASSSADGVSGNTIYF
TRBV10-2 CASSTSNHGGTQYF
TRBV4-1 CASSQEWGVAEETQYF
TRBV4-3 CASSQGLGGNSPLHF
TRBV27 CASSQTGTGGSPLHF
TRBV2 CASSPSWVPLHF
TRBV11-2 CASSRQGGTYEQYF
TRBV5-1 CASSLSGLEQYF
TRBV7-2 CASSLRTSSYEQYF
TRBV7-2 CASRRRASTEAFF
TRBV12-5 CASGLEAWRQETQYF
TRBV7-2 CASSPRPGQYTEAFF
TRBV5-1 CASSLVTAGGGEQFF
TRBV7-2 CASSLDGVSYNEQFF
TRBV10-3 CAIRDGASGQETQYF
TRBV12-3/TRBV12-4 CASTPGRWGNTQYF
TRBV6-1 CASSTRDLNYGYTF
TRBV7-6 CASSLPTRGILAGASEQYF
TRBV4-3 CASSPSTGKVEKLFF
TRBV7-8 CASSFTVATGNTIYF
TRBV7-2 CASRLTSGGETQYF
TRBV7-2 CASSRHVNGANVLTF
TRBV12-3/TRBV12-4 CASSLALDHTSSGANVLTF
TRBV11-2 CASSLLGKYNEQFF
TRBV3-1 CASSLQRGHQETQYF
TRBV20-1 CSANPLGREYNEQFF
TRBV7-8 CASSLARIAYNEQYF
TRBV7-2 CASSKGAAGNQPQHF
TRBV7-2 CASSQIGGFAYEQYF
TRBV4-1 CASSPRPWEPQHF
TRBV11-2 CASSRGGATGELFF
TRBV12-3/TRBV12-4 CASSPITLGSPLHF
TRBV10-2 CASSESGTRFGEQYF
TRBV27 CASSLGQGFMNTEAFF
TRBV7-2 CASSLGTGRTETQYF